This T cell receptor (beta chain) was recorded in a study of cytomegalovirus exposure and HLA in healthy donors (dated by TCRdb to 2016 to 2017). For context, the study as a whole: In an earlier analysis of 587 of the donors, 276 Gb of sequence data and about 110 million unique TCR beta sequences from 150 million to 200 million T cells were reported. About 280 gigabases of sequencing data and 91 million or so unique TCR sequences made up an early release that covered nearly 650 HLA-typed donors. Among the roughly 390 genotyped donors, around 81% belonged to the genetic ancestry cluster associated with self-reported Caucasian donors. The study was designed to test whether signatures of past pathogen exposure could be identified by cataloging public T cell receptors. The T cell repertoires of 666 subjects were profiled by immunosequencing and related to cytomegalovirus serostatus. A separate validation cohort of 100 to 150 different subjects was used in addition to the approximately 670-subject first cohort. The study combined high-throughput TCR immunosequencing, statistical association of individual TCRs with disease status, and machine learning to predict cytomegalovirus infection status. In a later analysis, previously published TCR beta repertoires from some 640 donors were re-analyzed and high-resolution HLA genotyping was added so that TCR occurrence patterns could be studied. The later analysis used no new phenotypic data to find candidate immune exposures, relying instead on TCR beta sequences and their occurrence across donors. An earlier analysis of approximately 500 of the donors applied high-throughput TCR beta sequencing to assess whether each TCR beta V gene segment acted as functional or pseudogenic. Donor age, sex, ethnicity and CMV serostatus were collected together with the repertoire data. A later genetic analysis took genome-wide SNP genotypes for about 60% of the roughly 670 donors and used that subset as a discovery cohort. All discovery cohort repertoires had been generated on a single sequencing platform. Both class I and class II loci were covered by HLA typing, at four-digit resolution. Typing coverage varied by locus: roughly 620-640 donors for A, B, C, DRB1 and DQB1; roughly 520 for DQA1; 606 for DPA1; fewer than 480 for DPB1. Because of strong linkage in the cohort, roughly five DR-DQ haplotypes were treated as single units for association and clustering. Among 398 genotyped donors of the cohort, an average of approximately 250,000 unique TCR beta nucleotide sequences were sequenced per donor, roughly a sixth of them non-productive. General study outcomes and caveats: A further reported finding was that TCR beta sequences accurately predicted the HLA-A and HLA-B alleles for most subjects in the first cohort. According to a later analysis, TCR association rates differed among HLA loci, with DRB1 alleles showing the most associated TCRs and HLA-C alleles showing the fewest. In the study, some 160 TCR beta chains were listed as associated with cytomegalovirus. Three of the identified cytomegalovirus-associated TCR beta chains were confirmed in vitro to be specific for cytomegalovirus antigens. In a later analysis, HLA-associated TCR beta chains showed more clonal expansion and lower generation probabilities than non-associated chains that were equally common. Several of the top co-occurrence clusters appeared to be linked to parvovirus B19, influenza, CMV and Epstein-Barr virus, according to a later analysis. Strong co-occurrence of HLA alleles, especially DR and DQ, made assigning TCR associations to individual alleles difficult. Across donors, most TCR sequences were observed very rarely, whereas some public TCRs were present in many individuals. Broadly in line with IMGT annotations, most TCR beta V segments showed up in productive rearrangements about 87% or about 30% of the time in an earlier analysis of 587 of the donors. This cohort had only TCR beta chains sequenced, and the lack of alpha or paired-chain data limited which features could be detected. Because some donors lacked HLA typing at each locus, the association tests relied only on the typed subset. In both the original and validation cohorts, the classifier was reported to diagnose cytomegalovirus status with high specificity and sensitivity. A later analysis associated approximately 17,000 TCR beta sequences with specific HLA alleles at a false discovery rate of 0.05. The authors suggested that the approach could potentially be extended to other disease states and immunological phenotypes. Immune exposure information for the cohort was limited to CMV serostatus. In a later genetic analysis, fewer N-insertions in productive TCRs were reported among donors in an Asian-associated ancestry cluster than the roughly 640-donor mean. A cluster of highly shared sequence variants was judged likely to represent a technical artifact of the sequencing pipeline. Because counts were too low, seventeen rarely observed V segments, including chromosome 9 orphons, were left out of the earlier analysis of roughly 600 of the donors. Correlated functional status among segregating V segments might reflect linkage disequilibrium, but an unknown experimental factor could not be ruled out. According to a later analysis, most CMV-associated TCR beta chains appeared to be HLA-restricted, and the HLA associations seemed to be driven largely by CMV exposure. An association between a missense DCLRE1C variant and V-gene and J-gene trimming of TCR beta chains was found in a later genetic analysis and replicated in an independent cohort. Sequencing depth was assumed to be roughly uniform across donors in the presence/absence analyses, though that assumption may not hold.

The cohort comprised 550 to 700 healthy bone marrow donors. All cohort members were sampled while nominally healthy, although unrecorded immune exposures were likely present. The donor tested CMV seropositive and was one of the 289 seropositive cohort members. Every donor gave a peripheral blood sample, and the peripheral blood mononuclear cells from that sample were used for TCR beta sequencing. The Qiagen DNeasy Blood Extraction Kit was used to extract genomic DNA from the blood cell samples. Of note for this clone: Its antigen remains undetermined. Base-call qualities are not available, and no considerably larger clone is one nucleotide away.

Libraries came from the immunoSEQ multiplex PCR assay. A mixture of 60 forward primers for TCR Vbeta segments and 13 reverse primers for TCR Jbeta segments was used in the multiplex PCR. The CDR3 region of rearranged TCR beta genes was amplified from genomic DNA with a multiplex PCR assay. Amplified TCR beta libraries were sequenced as 87-base-pair reads on the Illumina HiSeq System. Per the original workflow: In a later analysis, roughly 80 million unique TCR beta chains were counted across the 666 repertoires, and around 11 million of these chains were shared by at least two donors. To remove PCR and sequencing errors, raw reads were error-corrected and collapsed into unique sequences using a nearest-neighbor algorithm that merged closely related sequences. To assign V, D and J gene segments, CDR3 sequences were aligned to IMGT reference sequences. Each retained sequence needed at least a six-nucleotide match to both a V gene segment and a J gene segment. Rearrangements were called productive when the CDR3 lacked stop codons and stayed in frame with V and J; all others were non-productive. CDR3 was defined according to IMGT convention as the region running from the second conserved V-encoded cysteine to the conserved J-encoded phenylalanine. In an earlier analysis of approximately 500 of the donors, sequences lacking an unambiguous match to a single V gene segment were excluded. In an earlier analysis of 587 of the donors, a V segment was called functional when productive rearrangements were above 56.7%, and segregating when the standard deviation between donors exceeded 5%. To diagnose cytomegalovirus status from the catalog of TCR beta chain sequences, a statistical classification framework was built. In a later analysis, TCR nucleotide sequences were compared against IMGT/GENE-DB human TR gene sequences so that V and J genes could be assigned. Using the TCRdist pipeline, a later analysis assigned CDR3 sequences along with most-parsimonious VDJ recombination scenarios. In a later analysis, each TCR beta chain was defined by its CDR3 amino acid sequence together with its V-gene family, and reads without a unique V-gene family were excluded. A later analysis removed roughly 590 highly shared, low-generation-probability nucleotide sequences to deal with suspected cross-contamination and a sequencing artifact. In a later analysis, a clonal expansion index was calculated for each public chain from normalized within-repertoire ranks of inferred template counts. A later analysis computed generation probabilities with a VDJ recombination model fitted to out-of-frame rearrangements, and checked the results against IGoR. In a later analysis, TCR-TCR, TCR-HLA and TCR-CMV co-occurrence was scored with hypergeometric tests, and a repertoire-size bias correction was applied to TCR pairs. In a later analysis, false discovery rates were estimated by permuting HLA or CMV assignments 20 times. In a later analysis, co-occurring TCRs were grouped using DBSCAN, and TCRdist sequence similarity was added for clustering within HLA-allele-positive subsets. Co-occurrence clustering excluded repertoires with fewer than 30,000 or more than 120,000 public chains, plus five with anomalous nucleotide sharing. TCRdb retrieved this table from immuneACCESS and kept in-frame rearrangements only. Not all clones are present; in checked studies, unresolved V genes account for under half, and no reason is known for the remainder. V, J and clone size are taken as reported in that table, and D and trimming were inferred from the DNA itself. The sample contains over 25,000 clones, 62% of them found a single time. Jointly, the top ten make up roughly 45% of the sample.

The receptor was derived from a male donor in good health and CMV-seropositive. Sample: PBMCs.

The DNA sequence is given as TGTGCCAGCAGTGCACAGGGGGCTTGGGGTGAAAAACTGTTTTTT. It specifies CASSAQGAWGEKLFF. The sequence links TRBV2 to TRBJ1-4; a stretch of 9 junction bases matches TRBD1. Per the germline V gene, SNHLY is the CDR1 and FYNNEI is the CDR2. Unmatched junction bases come to 7, with V trimmed by 4 bases and J by 7 bases. From the cysteine through the phenylalanine, the CDR3 covers 15 amino acids. Just the 45-base CDR3 DNA is kept, in frame starting at base 1.